A single sample gave rise to the 19 T cell receptor beta chains below, sequenced in a study of blood T cells in healthy people across ages. A second 7 to 11 cycle PCR used barcoded and J-beta primers. TCRdb reprocessed the 5' RACE reads via MiXCR and lists one record per CDR3 protein. The sample includes roughly 1,700,000 distinct CDR3 sequences, over 25% of them seen just once. Sequenced sample: blood. Receptors were obtained from a woman aged 25 to 39 in good health.

CDR3 amino acids: CASKKGSGANVLTF. Here the CDR3 DNA reads TGTGCCAGCAAGAAGGGGTCTGGGGCCAACGTCCTGACTTTC. The chain links TRBV7-9 to TRBJ2-6; weak D call: TRBD1 (5 bases). Germline lookup yields CDR1 SEHNR and CDR2 FQNEAQ (reference sequence). Trimming took off 7 bases at V and 1 base at J, with 8 bases between the two ends. The CDR3 covers 14 residues.

V is TRBV14 and J is TRBJ2-7; D is undetermined. Trimming pared 1 base from V and 9 bases from J, leaving 10 bases between. CDR3 length: 12 amino acids. Germline CDR1 SGHDN, CDR2 FVKESK. CDR3 sequence (DNA): TGTGCCAGCAGCCAAGCCCCTACGAGGCAGTACTTC. Protein product: CASSQAPTRQYF.

A remark on this clonotype: This may come from a read error, since a much larger clone is one base off. The V and J genes are TRBV11-2 and TRBJ2-5; possible D gene TRBD2, 5 bases. The V and J ends lost 1 base and 11 bases respectively, with 26 bases between them. This CDR3 region has 17 residues. Germline V lookup: CDR1 SGHAT, CDR2 FQNNGV. The CDR3 loop reads CASSLARGSASTYGQYF. The CDR3 bases are TGTGCCAGCAGCTTAGCCCGCGGGTCAGCATCTACCTACGGGCAGTACTTC. The complete variable domain, with remaining parts taken from reference TRBV11-2 and TRBJ2-5, reads EAGVAQSPRYKIIEKRQSVAFWCNPISGHATLYWYQQILGQGPKLLIQFQNNGVVDDSQLPKDRFSAERLKGVDSTLKIQPAKLEDSAVYLCASSLARGSASTYGQYFGPGTRLLVL.

The chain joins TRBV25-1 to TRBJ2-2, with TRBD2 matching over 8 bases. The V segment lost 3 bases and the J segment 3 bases; nucleotides outside the gene matches: 3. The CDR3 is 15 amino acids. Germline CDR1 MGHDK, CDR2 SYGVNS. The CDR3 spells CASSDSGRHTGELFF. The CDR3 nucleotides are TGTGCCAGCAGTGACAGCGGGAGACACACCGGGGAGCTGTTTTTT.

This clonotype was seen only a few times. V is TRBV20-1 and J is TRBJ2-5; the D gene is possibly TRBD1 (5 bases). Germline-derived CDR1 and CDR2 are DFQATT and SNEGSKA (reference sequence). The CDR3 covers 11 residues. Trimming removed 3 bases from V and 12 bases from J, with 14 bases in between. CDR3 in DNA: TGCAGTGCTAGTATTGGGGCGGAAGAGTACTTC. Its translation is CSASIGAEEYF.

In its sample, this clonotype was seen a few times. The V and J genes are TRBV12-3 or TRBV12-4 and TRBJ2-5; 8 bases align to TRBD2. This CDR3 is 15 amino acids long. J was trimmed by 11 bases and V by 2 bases; bases with no gene match: 13. CDR3 region: CASSLRSGGSYGQYF. The DNA of the CDR3 is TGTGCCAGCAGTTTACGGAGCGGGGGCTCTTACGGGCAGTACTTC.

This clonotype was recorded at least ten times. The chain joins TRBV5-1 to TRBJ2-7; 10 positions match TRBD2. Per the germline V gene, CDR1 is SGHRS and CDR2 is YFSETQ. This CDR3 contains 15 residues. With V trimmed by 0 bases and J by 5 bases, 5 bases remained unmatched. CDR3 nucleotides: TGCGCCAGCAGCTTGGGTACTAGCGGGGCCAACGAGCAGTACTTC. Its translation: CASSLGTSGANEQYF.

This chain connects TRBV29-1 to TRBJ2-1; possibly TRBD2 for D (5 bases). Germline V gene lookup returns CDR1 SQVTM and CDR2 ANQGSEA. The CDR3 loop spans 12 amino acids. Trimming took off 4 bases at V and 7 bases at J, with 11 bases between the two ends. This CDR3 is CSVVGRLNEQFF. CDR3 DNA: TGCAGCGTTGTTGGGAGATTAAATGAGCAGTTCTTC.

This clonotype was detected a few times. The chain carries TRBV20-1 and TRBJ1-2, with D possibly TRBD1 on 6 matching bases. CDR1 DFQATT and CDR2 SNEGSKA come from the germline V gene (reference sequence). This CDR3 spans 14 amino acids. Trimming removed 0 bases from V and 8 bases from J, with 16 bases in between. The CDR3 region is CSARDRGGAEGYTF. The DNA for the CDR3 is TGCAGTGCTAGAGATCGGGGGGGCGCGGAGGGCTACACCTTC.

This clonotype was detected only once. A junction end diverges from the germline sequence, so it may reflect a read error. The chain uses TRBV12-3 or TRBV12-4 and TRBJ1-1, with D tentatively TRBD1 (6 bases). The CDR3 covers 14 residues. The chain's CDR3 is CASREGGANTETFF. For the CDR3, the DNA is TGTGCCAGCCGCGAAGGGGGGGCGAACACTGAAACTTTCTTT.

There are a few counts of this clonotype. The chain employs TRBV13 and TRBJ2-2; 12 nucleotides align to TRBD2. The CDR3 is 18 residues long. CDR1 is PRHDT and CDR2 is FYEKMQ in the germline V gene (reference sequence). Trimming at V came to 5 bases and at J to 5 bases, leaving 12 bases not matched to a gene. CDR3: CASSPPASGGGETGELFF. CDR3 coding DNA: TGTGCCAGCAGCCCCCCGGCTAGCGGGGGGGGAGAGACCGGGGAGCTGTTTTTT.

This clonotype showed up many times. V is TRBV12-3 or TRBV12-4 and J is TRBJ2-1; D is unclear. The CDR3 runs to 16 residues. V was trimmed by 5 bases and J by 0 bases, leaving 14 bases between them. The CDR3 sequence: CASSAIVLSSYNEQFF. The CDR3, as DNA: TGTGCCAGCAGTGCCATAGTTCTTAGCTCCTACAATGAGCAGTTCTTC.

This clonotype was observed many times. The chain couples TRBV2 to TRBJ2-3, with TRBD1 identical over 8 bases. Looked up from germline, CDR1 is SNHLY and CDR2 is FYNNEI. The CDR3 covers 16 residues. V lost 1 base to trimming and J lost 1 base; unmatched junction nucleotides: 4. CDR3: CASSEDETGGTDTQYF. The CDR3 region has the DNA TGTGCCAGCAGTGAAGATGAGACAGGGGGCACAGATACGCAGTATTTT.

This clonotype was picked up one time. This rearrangement joins TRBV20-1 to TRBJ2-1; D is ambiguous. Between the trimmed V and J ends, which lost 6 bases and 2 bases, there was a span of 17 bases. The CDR3 is made up of 15 amino acids. Germline values: CDR1 DFQATT, CDR2 SNEGSKA (reference sequence). CDR3 bases: TGCAGTGCCCCTTCCTTCCCTCCCCCCTACAATGAGCAGTTCTTC. It translates to CSAPSFPPPYNEQFF.

In the case of this clonotype: A much bigger clone sits one base away, suggesting this may be a read error. This chain links TRBV9 with TRBJ2-4; D remains unclear. The DNA end favors TRBJ2-7, so the J call may be wrong. This CDR3 spans 13 amino acids. Germline V gene lookup returns CDR1 SGDLS and CDR2 YYNGEE. The CDR3 loop is CGSSVEGTYEQYF. Written as DNA, the CDR3 is TGTGGCAGCAGCGTGGAAGGGACCTACGAGCAGTACTTC.

This clonotype was counted between two and nine times. The chain recombines TRBV29-1 with TRBJ2-3, with TRBD2 matching over 14 bases. The CDR3 sequence is 16 residues long. Germline V lookup: CDR1 SQVTM, CDR2 ANQGSEA. Trimming at V came to 6 bases and at J to 6 bases, leaving 11 bases not matched to a gene. This CDR3 is CSVGGLAGAQGDTQYF. DNA for the CDR3: TGCAGCGTGGGGGGACTAGCGGGGGCCCAGGGGGATACGCAGTATTTT.

This clonotype has just a few counts. The chain carries TRBV7-2 and TRBJ1-1; possibly TRBD1 for D (5 bases). V lost 3 bases and J 6 bases, leaving 11 bases between the germline ends. Germline lookup yields CDR1 SGHTA and CDR2 FQGNSA. The CDR3 contains 13 residues. The CDR3: CASSFRVGAEAFF. CDR3 nucleotide sequence: TGTGCCAGCAGCTTTCGGGTGGGGGCTGAAGCTTTCTTT.

This clonotype was counted between two and nine times. This chain uses TRBV5-1 with TRBJ2-2; D is possibly TRBD1 (5 bases). The V gene lost 6 bases and the J gene lost 0 bases, with 12 bases spanning the gap. Germline V gene data show CDR1 as SGHRS and CDR2 as YFSETQ. This CDR3 region has 15 residues. CDR3 DNA: TGCGCCAGCAAAAGCAGACAGACGAACACCGGGGAGCTGTTTTTT. Translating it yields CASKSRQTNTGELFF.

The chain joins TRBV6-5 to TRBJ1-1; TRBD1 aligns across 7 bases. V gave up 6 bases and J gave up 1 base; unmatched junction bases: 8. Germline V lookup: CDR1 MNHEY, CDR2 SVGAGI. This CDR3 is 15 amino acids long. CDR3 loop: CASSPTGAANTEAFF. CDR3 DNA: TGTGCCAGCAGCCCAACAGGGGCCGCGAACACTGAAGCTTTCTTT.